This is a list of T cell receptor beta chains from one sample in a study of blood T cell repertoires in COVID-19. The protocol was immunoSEQ multiplex PCR, while the TCRdb copy is restricted to in-frame clones and leaves out a portion. Of more than 250,000 clones listed, about nine tenths were seen once; the top ten hold less than 11%. The sample taken for sequencing was PBMCs or T cells enriched from blood (not recorded which). Receptors originate from a woman in her late teens or twenties who had recovered from COVID-19. The CDR3 runs from the conserved cysteine through the conserved F or W. A D gene is named only where the DNA matches it firmly. Where a row states a size, it is once, few, many or the class of an expanded clone; other rows omit it.

d_gene	v_gene	abundance	j_gene	CDR3nt	CDR3aa
TRBD2	TRBV23-1	NA	TRBJ2-1	TGCGCCAGCAGCCTCGGGGGGGACGTTCCTAGGGTGCAGTTCTTC	CASSLGGDVPRVQFF
TRBD2	TRBV2	NA	TRBJ2-2	TGTGCCAGCATCCGACCGGGACTAGGAAACACCGGGGAGCTGTTTTTT	CASIRPGLGNTGELFF
NA	TRBV10-1	NA	TRBJ1-1	TGCGCCAGCAGTGAGTCGGGGGGGGCGGCCAACGCTTTCTTT	CASSESGGAANAFF
NA	TRBV5-1	NA	TRBJ1-1	TGCGCCAGCAGCTTGGCCGATCAGGGATGGACTGAAGCTTTCTTT	CASSLADQGWTEAFF
TRBD1	TRBV10-2	NA	TRBJ1-2	TGCGCCAGCAGTGGGACCGGGACAGGGCTTAACTATGGCTACACCTTC	CASSGTGTGLNYGYTF
TRBD2	TRBV9	few	TRBJ2-3	TGTGCCAGCAGCGTAGGTGGTAGCGGGGGCACAGATACGCAGTATTTT	CASSVGGSGGTDTQYF
TRBD1	TRBV19	NA	TRBJ1-1	TGTGCCAGTAGCCCTGGGGACAGCGCTGAAGCTTTCTTT	CASSPGDSAEAFF
NA	TRBV2	NA	TRBJ2-1	TGTGCCAGCACCCCTGGGGCAGACCGGAATGAGCAGTTCTTC	CASTPGADRNEQFF
NA	TRBV9	NA	TRBJ2-7	TGTGCCAGCAGCGTAGGCCCAGGACAGCCACCCTACGAGCAGTACTTC	CASSVGPGQPPYEQYF
TRBD1	TRBV5-4	few	TRBJ2-7	TGTGCCAGCAGACGACAGGGGGGCTCCTACGAGCAGTACTTC	CASRRQGGSYEQYF
NA	TRBV4-1	NA	TRBJ2-2	TGCGCCAGCAGCCAAGGGTTACGGCGGGGGAACACCGGGGAGCTGTTTTTT	CASSQGLRRGNTGELFF
NA	TRBV2	many	TRBJ1-1	TGTGCCAGCAGTGAACCCAGGGCACGGCAGAACGCTGAAGCTTTCTTT	CASSEPRARQNAEAFF
NA	TRBV9	NA	TRBJ1-2	TGTGCCAGCAGCGTAGCTGGAGGGAGAGATTCCTATGGCTACACCTTC	CASSVAGGRDSYGYTF
NA	TRBV5-6	NA	TRBJ1-2	TGTGCCAGCACGCTTTCGGGTCCTGGCTACACCTTC	CASTLSGPGYTF
NA	TRBV28	once	TRBJ2-7	TGTGCCAGCAGTCCGGGACTCTGGAACGAGCAGTACTTC	CASSPGLWNEQYF
NA	TRBV27	NA	TRBJ1-1	TGTGCCAGCAGCCCCGGACAAGTGAACACTGAAGCTTTCTTT	CASSPGQVNTEAFF
NA	TRBV20-1	NA	TRBJ1-1	TGCAGTGCTAGACCGGGTGCTGAAGCTTTCTTT	CSARPGAEAFF
NA	TRBV5-6	NA	TRBJ2-5	TGTGCCAGCAGGGACTTCTCCCTCCTGGGGACCCAGTACTTC	CASRDFSLLGTQYF
NA	TRBV20-1	once	TRBJ2-3	TGCAGTGCTAGTACCGGAGAGGAGGCAGATACGCAGTATTTT	CSASTGEEADTQYF
NA	TRBV9	NA	TRBJ1-4	TGTGCCAGCAGCGTGCTGGACAGTAATGAAAAACTGTTTTTT	CASSVLDSNEKLFF
NA	TRBV2	once	TRBJ1-6	TGTGCCAGCAGGTACAGGATCCTCAATTCACCCCTCCACTTT	CASRYRILNSPLHF
TRBD1	TRBV10-1	NA	TRBJ2-7	TGCGCCACCAGGACAGGGACCGAGCAGTACTTC	CATRTGTEQYF
NA	TRBV2	NA	TRBJ2-1	TGTGCCAGCAGGTCCAGCGGAAACTACAATGAGCAGTTCTTC	CASRSSGNYNEQFF
NA	TRBV7-3	NA	TRBJ2-1	TGTGCCAGCAGACGACAGAATGAGCAGTTCTTC	CASRRQNEQFF
TRBD1	TRBV7-2	NA	TRBJ1-6	TGTGCCAGCAGAGACGGGGACAGATCAAGCTCCTATAATTCACCCCTCCACTTT	CASRDGDRSSSYNSPLHF
NA	TRBV24-1	NA	TRBJ1-3	TGTGCCACCAGTGATTTGGAGGACAGCATCTCTGGAAACACCATATATTTT	CATSDLEDSISGNTIYF
TRBD1	TRBV5-6	NA	TRBJ1-5	TGTGCCAGCAGCCTAGGGACAGGGTTTGTCAATCAGCCCCAGCATTTT	CASSLGTGFVNQPQHF
TRBD1	TRBV7-3	NA	TRBJ1-1	TGTGCCAGCAGCCCTCAGGGGGCTTACACTGAAGCTTTCTTT	CASSPQGAYTEAFF
NA	TRBV3-1/TRBV3-2	NA	TRBJ1-1	TGTGCCAGCAGCCTCGGGTCGGGGAACACTGAAGCTTTCTTT	CASSLGSGNTEAFF
NA	TRBV27	few	TRBJ1-2	TGTGCCAGCAGTTTAGGATCCCCAGGCTATGGCTACACCTTC	CASSLGSPGYGYTF
TRBD1	TRBV4-2	NA	TRBJ2-1	TGTGCCAGCAGCCATCCCGACAGGGAAGGTGTCAATGAGCAGTTCTTC	CASSHPDREGVNEQFF
TRBD1	TRBV7-8	NA	TRBJ1-1	TGTGCCAGCCTCCCTGGGACAGCACACACTGAAGCTTTCTTT	CASLPGTAHTEAFF
TRBD2	TRBV12-5	NA	TRBJ2-1	TGTGCTAGTGGTAATCGGGACTACAACAATGAGCAGTTCTTC	CASGNRDYNNEQFF
TRBD1	TRBV5-1	NA	TRBJ1-4	TGCGCCAGCAGCCGGACAGGGGTCGGGGAAAAACTGTTTTTT	CASSRTGVGEKLFF
TRBD2	TRBV20-1	few	TRBJ2-1	TGCAGTGCTAGTAATAGCGGGAGGGCCGACGAGCAGTTCTTC	CSASNSGRADEQFF
TRBD1	TRBV9	few	TRBJ1-1	TGTGCCAGCAGCCTTTGGGACAGGGACACTGAAGCTTTCTTT	CASSLWDRDTEAFF
NA	TRBV19	NA	TRBJ2-6	TGTGCCAGTAGGTCCCGCAGCTCTGGGGCCAACGTCCTGACTTTC	CASRSRSSGANVLTF
NA	TRBV6-6	NA	TRBJ1-6	TGTGCCAGCAGAAATCCGACAGGCCGCGATGGATCACCCCTCCACTTT	CASRNPTGRDGSPLHF
TRBD2	TRBV2	NA	TRBJ2-7	TGTGCCGGATCTAGCGGGAGCTCCTACGAGCAGTACTTC	CAGSSGSSYEQYF
TRBD2	TRBV3-1/TRBV3-2	NA	TRBJ2-5	TGTGCCAGCAGCCAAGATCCGGGGGGGGCCGCCCAAGAGACCCAGTACTTC	CASSQDPGGAAQETQYF
NA	TRBV9	NA	TRBJ1-2	TGTGCCAGCAGCGTACTTACAGGGAAATCTGGCTACACCTTC	CASSVLTGKSGYTF
NA	TRBV18	NA	TRBJ1-5	TGTGCCAGCTCATACTTCCAGGGGAATCAGCCCCAGCATTTT	CASSYFQGNQPQHF
NA	TRBV7-9	NA	TRBJ1-2	TGTGCCAGCAGCTTGGTTACAAACTATGGCTACACCTTC	CASSLVTNYGYTF
NA	TRBV27	NA	TRBJ2-7	TGTGCCAGCAGTTTCGGCAGGGGCAGCGAGCAGTACTTC	CASSFGRGSEQYF
NA	TRBV19	NA	TRBJ1-2	TGTGCCAGTATTGGGCAGGGAGGTGGCTACACCTTC	CASIGQGGGYTF
NA	TRBV27	NA	TRBJ1-5	TGTGCCAGCAGTGACTCACTGTATCAGCCCCAGCATTTT	CASSDSLYQPQHF
NA	TRBV2	once	TRBJ1-5	TGTGCCAGCAGTGACAGGTCTAATCAGCCCCAGCATTTT	CASSDRSNQPQHF
TRBD1	TRBV2	NA	TRBJ1-5	TGTGCCAGCACATCGGACAGGAATCAGCCCCAGCATTTT	CASTSDRNQPQHF
TRBD1	TRBV28	NA	TRBJ2-7	TGTGCCAGCAGTCCCGGGACAGGGTCCTACGAGCAGTACTTC	CASSPGTGSYEQYF
NA	TRBV24-1	few	TRBJ2-1	TGTGCCACCAGTGATTTAGGCCGGGACAATGAGCAGTTCTTC	CATSDLGRDNEQFF
NA	TRBV19	NA	TRBJ1-3	TGTGCCAGTAGTGATGGACTCGGAAACACCATATATTTT	CASSDGLGNTIYF
NA	TRBV7-9	once	TRBJ1-2	TGTGCCAGCAGCTCGCAAGAACAGGGTTTTTTGTGGGGCTACACCTTC	CASSSQEQGFLWGYTF
NA	TRBV11-2	NA	TRBJ2-7	TGTGCCAGCAGCTTAGATAGTAAAGACTACGAGCAGTACTTC	CASSLDSKDYEQYF